A single sample is the source of the 18 T cell receptor beta chains below, sequenced in a study of blood T cells in healthy people across ages. For the second PCR, which ran for 7 to 11 cycles, a sample-barcoded 5' primer and a J-beta primer mix were used. TCRdb analysed the 5' RACE reads with MiXCR anew, one entry per CDR3 protein. The sample carries 1 million to 1.2 million distinct CDR3 sequences, 35% to 40% recorded once. Sequencing was performed on blood. These receptors all come from a man aged 18 to 29 in good health.

V and J are TRBV4-2 and TRBJ2-5; 8 positions match TRBD2. The germline V gene encodes CDR1 LGHNA and CDR2 YNFKEQ. The CDR3 has 16 residues. With V trimmed by 4 bases and J by 1 base, 8 bases remained unmatched. CDR3 amino acids: CASSRRPGLVQETQYF. CDR3 DNA: TGTGCCAGCAGCCGTCGCCCGGGACTAGTCCAAGAGACCCAGTACTTC.

A few counts support this clonotype. The genes are TRBV6-2 or TRBV6-3 and TRBJ2-1; 11 positions match TRBD2. Germline V lookup: CDR1 MNHEY, CDR2 SVGEGT. Germline trimming cut 4 bases from V and 3 bases from J; bases unmatched to any gene: 8. This CDR3 contains 17 residues. The chain's CDR3 is CASSSQGLADIYNEQFF. The CDR3 coding sequence is TGTGCCAGCAGTTCCCAGGGACTAGCGGATATCTACAATGAGCAGTTCTTC.

The chain joins TRBV5-1 to TRBJ2-3, with unresolved D. V shed 4 bases and J shed 1 base, with 19 bases lying between them. This CDR3 has 17 amino acids. Germline values: CDR1 SGHRS, CDR2 YFSETQ. CDR3 protein: CASSPDLDTSGTDTQYF. For the CDR3, the DNA is TGCGCCAGCAGCCCGGACCTCGATACCTCGGGCACAGATACGCAGTATTTT.

A few counts support this clonotype. The chain combines TRBV20-1 with TRBJ2-1, with 7 bases fitting TRBD2. The J segment lost 4 bases and the V segment lost 0 bases, leaving 9 bases of the junction unmatched. Germline V gene lookup returns CDR1 DFQATT and CDR2 SNEGSKA (reference sequence). The CDR3 is 16 amino acids. CDR3 residues: CSARDHLAAVYNEQFF. The CDR3 nucleotides read TGCAGTGCTAGAGATCACCTAGCGGCCGTTTACAATGAGCAGTTCTTC.

This rearrangement joins TRBV12-3 or TRBV12-4 to TRBJ1-2, with D unclear. V was shortened by 6 bases and J by 1 base, with 9 bases between the two germline ends. The CDR3 consists of 13 residues. The CDR3 loop is CASSPNLNYGYTF. CDR3 nucleotides: TGTGCCAGCAGCCCCAATCTTAACTATGGCTACACCTTC.

The sample holds a few counts of this clonotype. The chain carries TRBV2 and TRBJ2-1; tentatively, D is TRBD2 (6 bases). Germline-derived CDR1 and CDR2 are SNHLY and FYNNEI. The ends were cut back, 7 bases at V and 6 bases at J, with 10 bases in the middle. The CDR3 length is 12 residues. The CDR3: CASTGTPNEQFF. In DNA, the CDR3 is TGTGCCAGCACCGGGACTCCCAATGAGCAGTTCTTC.

This clonotype came up a few times. V usage is TRBV4-3 and J usage is TRBJ2-3; 7 bases match TRBD2. The CDR3 runs to 14 residues. Germline loops: CDR1 LGHNA, CDR2 YSLEER. The V segment lost 3 bases and the J segment 5 bases; nucleotides outside the gene matches: 5. The CDR3 DNA follows: TGCGCCAGCAGCCAGGGAGCGGGGCGAGATACGCAGTATTTT. Protein product: CASSQGAGRDTQYF.

The CDR3 bases are TGTGCCAGCAGTGAACCTAACTATGGCTACACCTTC. This codes for CASSEPNYGYTF. The gene calls are TRBV2 and TRBJ1-2, with D unresolved. CDR3 length: 12 amino acids. Between the trimmed V and J ends, which lost 2 bases and 0 bases, there was a span of 1 base. Germline lookup yields CDR1 SNHLY and CDR2 FYNNEI.

The table lists this clonotype with a few counts. This rearrangement joins TRBV9 to TRBJ1-3; D remains ambiguous. CDR1 and CDR2 from the germline V gene are SGDLS and YYNGEE. V was cut by 1 base and J by 0 bases, with 8 bases left in between. This CDR3 comprises 15 residues. The CDR3 protein is CASSVLGVSGNTIYF. CDR3 nucleotides: TGTGCCAGCAGCGTACTTGGCGTCTCTGGAAACACCATATATTTT.

There are a few counts of this clonotype. The chain is built from TRBV13 and TRBJ2-3; D gene ambiguous. Trimming pared 0 bases from V and 4 bases from J, leaving 17 bases between. Germline CDR1 is PRHDT and CDR2 is FYEKMQ (reference sequence). This CDR3 contains 17 residues. CDR3 bases: TGTGCCAGCAGCTTAGGCCGGCAGAAACTTCTCCCAGATACGCAGTATTTT. Translated, it gives CASSLGRQKLLPDTQYF.

The chain recombines TRBV12-3 or TRBV12-4 with TRBJ1-3; D call uncertain. CDR3 length: 14 amino acids. The ends were cut back, 6 bases at V and 2 bases at J, with 11 bases in the middle. The CDR3 nucleotides read TGTGCCAGCAGCCCGACGGTAACTGGAAACACCATATATTTT. This translates into CASSPTVTGNTIYF.

This chain links TRBV27 with TRBJ1-3; the D gene is possibly TRBD1 (5 bases). The CDR3 length is 16 residues. V was clipped by 0 bases and J by 6 bases, with 15 bases between them. Looked up from germline, CDR1 is MNHEY and CDR2 is SMNVEV (reference sequence). The CDR3 loop reads CASSLSAAGWENTIYF. The CDR3 DNA follows: TGTGCCAGCAGTTTATCAGCGGCAGGGTGGGAAAACACCATATATTTT.

The chain couples TRBV12-3 or TRBV12-4 to TRBJ1-6; D call uncertain. Deletions cut 5 bases from V and 0 bases from J, with 14 bases between. CDR3 length equals 17 residues. CDR3 sequence (DNA): TGTGCCAGCAGTCCACGACTGATGAGCTCCTATAATTCACCCCTCCACTTT. The encoded protein is CASSPRLMSSYNSPLHF.

The chain uses TRBV5-5 and TRBJ1-2, with TRBD1 matching over 9 bases. The V gene end was trimmed by 6 bases and the J gene end by 0 bases; junction bases not matched to a gene: 18. CDR3 length equals 19 residues. Germline V lookup: CDR1 SGHKS, CDR2 YYEKEE (reference sequence). The CDR3: CASNGIERDRVITNYGYTF. The DNA for the CDR3 is TGTGCCAGCAACGGGATCGAACGGGACAGGGTTATCACTAACTATGGCTACACCTTC.

The V gene is TRBV20-1, the J gene TRBJ1-5; D perhaps matches TRBD1 (5 bases). Germline V gene lookup returns CDR1 DFQATT and CDR2 SNEGSKA (reference sequence). The ends were cut back, 6 bases at V and 1 base at J, with 13 bases in the middle. The CDR3 is 14 amino acids. CDR3 nucleotides: TGCAGTGCCCCCGGGGGAGGAAGCAATCAGCCCCAGCATTTT. It translates to CSAPGGGSNQPQHF.

This chain joins TRBV6-6 and TRBJ2-3; tentatively, D is TRBD1 (6 bases). This CDR3 is 13 amino acids long. V lost 5 bases to trimming and J lost 6 bases, with 12 bases between them. Germline assignment: CDR1 MNHNY and CDR2 SVGAGI (reference sequence). The CDR3 DNA is TGTGCCAGCAGTGCACAGGGCGGGGATACGCAGTATTTT. Translated, it gives CASSAQGGDTQYF.

This clonotype was picked up one time. The rearrangement uses TRBV5-1 and TRBJ2-7; 14 bases fit TRBD2. Germline V gene data show CDR1 as SGHRS and CDR2 as YFSETQ. J was trimmed by 7 bases and V by 6 bases; bases with no gene match: 9. The CDR3 has 15 residues. CDR3 in DNA: TGCGCCAGCACACCGGGACTAGCGGGGGAGGTTGAGCAGTACTTC. Translation: CASTPGLAGEVEQYF.

The chain uses TRBV6-2 or TRBV6-3 and TRBJ2-5; weak D call: TRBD1 (6 bases). V shed 0 bases and J shed 11 bases, with 22 bases lying between them. Germline V gene data show CDR1 as MNHEY and CDR2 as SVGEGT. The CDR3 length is 16 residues. The DNA for the CDR3 is TGTGCCAGCAGTTACTCGAGACAGGAGGTGGAGTATGAGCAGTACTTC. It codes for CASSYSRQEVEYEQYF.